This T cell receptor beta chain was observed in a study of blood T cell repertoires in COVID-19. Turning to the study itself: Researchers got acute and convalescent COVID-19 samples from the United States, Italy and Spain. T cells, B-cell-depleted T cells, or PBMCs provided the cDNA or gDNA that served as material.

The trim removed 11 bases at V and 1 base at J, leaving 12 bases unmatched. Germline CDR1 is SEHNR and CDR2 is FQNEAQ (reference sequence). The CDR3 spans 16 residues. Original analysis: It was from reference gene primer amplification that nucleated cell counts were estimated. TCRdb's table, derived via immunoSEQ multiplex PCR, lists solely in-frame clones and lacks some. Clone size and V and J calls were adopted from that table, with D and trimming inferred from the DNA. The repertoire consists of 70,000 or so clones, with roughly 90% occurring once and the leading ten covering about 1.5%. The TCR comes from a man aged 50-59 years with acute or convalescent COVID-19. The specimen was peripheral blood. The gene calls are TRBV7-9 and TRBJ2-2; 8 nucleotides line up with TRBD2. CDR3 coding DNA: TGTGCCGGACGGAAAAGCGGGAGTCGGAACACCGGGGAGCTGTTTTTT. It codes for CAGRKSGSRNTGELFF.